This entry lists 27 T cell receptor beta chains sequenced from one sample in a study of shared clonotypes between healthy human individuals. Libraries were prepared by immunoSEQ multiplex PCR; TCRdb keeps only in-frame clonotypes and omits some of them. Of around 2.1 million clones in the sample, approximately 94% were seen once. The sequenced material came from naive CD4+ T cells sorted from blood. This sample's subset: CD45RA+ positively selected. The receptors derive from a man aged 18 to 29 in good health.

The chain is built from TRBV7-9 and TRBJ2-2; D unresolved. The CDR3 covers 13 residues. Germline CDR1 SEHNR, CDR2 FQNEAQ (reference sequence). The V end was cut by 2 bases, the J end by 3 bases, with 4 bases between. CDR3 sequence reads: CASSLLHTGELFF. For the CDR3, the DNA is TGTGCCAGCAGCTTACTCCACACCGGGGAGCTGTTTTTT.

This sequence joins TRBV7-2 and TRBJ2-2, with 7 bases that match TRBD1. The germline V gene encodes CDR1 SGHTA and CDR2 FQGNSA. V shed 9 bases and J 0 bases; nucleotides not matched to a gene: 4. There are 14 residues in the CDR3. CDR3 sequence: CASAGTANTGELFF. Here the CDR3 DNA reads TGTGCCAGTGCCGGGACAGCGAACACCGGGGAGCTGTTTTTT.

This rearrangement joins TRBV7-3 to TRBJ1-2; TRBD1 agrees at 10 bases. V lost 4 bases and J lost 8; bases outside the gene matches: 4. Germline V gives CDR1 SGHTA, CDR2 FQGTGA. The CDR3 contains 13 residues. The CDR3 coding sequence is TGTGCCAGCAGCTCGGGGACAGGGGCCGGCTACACCTTC. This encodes CASSSGTGAGYTF. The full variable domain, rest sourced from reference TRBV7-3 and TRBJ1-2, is GAGVSQTPSNKVTEKGKYVELRCDPISGHTALYWYRQSLGQGPEFLIYFQGTGAADDSGLPNDRFFAVRPEGSVSTLKIQRTERGDSAVYLCASSSGTGAGYTFGSGTRLTVV.

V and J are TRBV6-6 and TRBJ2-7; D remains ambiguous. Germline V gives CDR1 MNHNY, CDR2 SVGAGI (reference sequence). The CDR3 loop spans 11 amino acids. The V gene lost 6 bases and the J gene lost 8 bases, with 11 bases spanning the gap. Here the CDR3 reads CASRKEDKQYF. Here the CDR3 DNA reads TGTGCCAGCAGAAAGGAAGATAAGCAGTACTTC.

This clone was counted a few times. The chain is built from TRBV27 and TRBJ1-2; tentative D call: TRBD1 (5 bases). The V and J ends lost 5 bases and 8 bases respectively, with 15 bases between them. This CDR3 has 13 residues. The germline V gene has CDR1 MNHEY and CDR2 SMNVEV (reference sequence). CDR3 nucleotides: TGTGCCAGCAGTACCCGGGGGGGGATCGGCTACACCTTC. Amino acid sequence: CASSTRGGIGYTF.

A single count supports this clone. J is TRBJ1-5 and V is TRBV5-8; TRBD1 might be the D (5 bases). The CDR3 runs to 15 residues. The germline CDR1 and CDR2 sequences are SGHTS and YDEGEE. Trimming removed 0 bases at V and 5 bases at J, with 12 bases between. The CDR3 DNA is TGTGCCAGCAGCTTGGCGGTGGGGGTCCATCAGCCCCAGCATTTT. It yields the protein CASSLAVGVHQPQHF.

Here the CDR3 DNA reads TGTGCCAGCAGAGCCAAACGGGGGAGCACAGATACGCAGTATTTT. This sequence encodes CASRAKRGSTDTQYF. The chain combines TRBV7-9 with TRBJ2-3, with TRBD2 as a possible D gene (6 bases). Trimming stripped 6 bases from V and 0 bases from J, with 13 bases between. CDR1 is SEHNR and CDR2 is FQNEAQ in the germline V gene (reference sequence). The CDR3 loop spans 15 amino acids.

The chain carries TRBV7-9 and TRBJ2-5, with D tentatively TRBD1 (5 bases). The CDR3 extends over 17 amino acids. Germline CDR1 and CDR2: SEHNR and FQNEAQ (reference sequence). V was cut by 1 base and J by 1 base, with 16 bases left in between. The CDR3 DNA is TGTGCCAGCAGCTTAGGGGGCGGATCCTCCGCCCAAGAGACCCAGTACTTC. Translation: CASSLGGGSSAQETQYF.

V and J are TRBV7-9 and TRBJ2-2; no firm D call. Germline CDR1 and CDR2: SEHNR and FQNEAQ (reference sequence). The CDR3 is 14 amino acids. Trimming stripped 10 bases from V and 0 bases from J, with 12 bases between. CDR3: CANTERSNTGELFF. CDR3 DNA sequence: TGTGCCAACACAGAGCGATCGAACACCGGGGAGCTGTTTTTT.

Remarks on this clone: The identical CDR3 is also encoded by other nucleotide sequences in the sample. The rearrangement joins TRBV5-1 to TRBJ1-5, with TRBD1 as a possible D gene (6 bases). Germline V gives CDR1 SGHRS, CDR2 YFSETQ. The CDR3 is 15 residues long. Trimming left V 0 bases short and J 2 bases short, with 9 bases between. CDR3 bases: TGCGCCAGCAGCTTGGAGGGGGGAGGCAATCAGCCCCAGCATTTT. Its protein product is CASSLEGGGNQPQHF.

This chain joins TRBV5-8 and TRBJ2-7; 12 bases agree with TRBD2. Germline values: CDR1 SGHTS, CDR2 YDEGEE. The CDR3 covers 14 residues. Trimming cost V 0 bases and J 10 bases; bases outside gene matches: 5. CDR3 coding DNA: TGTGCCAGCAGCTTGGAGACTAGCGGGAGAACCCAGTACTTC. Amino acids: CASSLETSGRTQYF.

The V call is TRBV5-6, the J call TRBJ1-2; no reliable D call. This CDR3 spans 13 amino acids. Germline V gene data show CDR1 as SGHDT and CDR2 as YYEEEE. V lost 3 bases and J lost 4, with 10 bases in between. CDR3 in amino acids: CASSSGNLYGYTF. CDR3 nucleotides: TGTGCCAGCAGCTCGGGGAACCTCTATGGCTACACCTTC.

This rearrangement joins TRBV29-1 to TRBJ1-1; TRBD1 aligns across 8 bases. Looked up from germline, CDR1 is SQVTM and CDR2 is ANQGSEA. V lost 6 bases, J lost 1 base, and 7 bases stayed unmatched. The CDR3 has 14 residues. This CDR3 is CSVADREGNTEAFF. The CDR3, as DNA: TGCAGCGTCGCGGACAGGGAGGGGAACACTGAAGCTTTCTTT. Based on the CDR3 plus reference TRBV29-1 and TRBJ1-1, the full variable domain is SAVISQKPSRDICQRGTSLTIQCQVDSQVTMMFWYRQQPGQSLTLIATANQGSEATYESGFVIDKFPISRPNLTFSTLTVSNMSPEDSSIYLCSVADREGNTEAFFGQGTRLTVV.

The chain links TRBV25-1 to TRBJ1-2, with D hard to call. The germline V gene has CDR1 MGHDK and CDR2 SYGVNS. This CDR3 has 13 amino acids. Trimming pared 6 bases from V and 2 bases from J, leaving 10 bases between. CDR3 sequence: CASSALQNYGYTF. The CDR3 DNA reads TGTGCCAGCAGCGCTCTGCAAAACTATGGCTACACCTTC.

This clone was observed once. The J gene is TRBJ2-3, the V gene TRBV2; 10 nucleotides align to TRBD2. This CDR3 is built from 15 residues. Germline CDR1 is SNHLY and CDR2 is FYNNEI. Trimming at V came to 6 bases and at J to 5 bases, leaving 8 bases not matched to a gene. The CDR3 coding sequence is TGTGCCAGCAGAGCTAGCGGGGGCGCCGGAGATACGCAGTATTTT. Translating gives CASRASGGAGDTQYF. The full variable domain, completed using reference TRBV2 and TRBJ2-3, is EPEVTQTPSHQVTQMGQEVILRCVPISNHLYFYWYRQILGQKVEFLVSFYNNEISEKSEIFDDQFSVERPDGSNFTLKIRSTKLEDSAMYFCASRASGGAGDTQYFGPGTRLTVL.

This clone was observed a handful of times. CDR3 sequence reads: CASRGAGPQHF. In DNA form, the CDR3 reads TGTGCCAGCAGAGGGGCTGGGCCCCAGCATTTT. V is TRBV2 and J is TRBJ1-5; D perhaps matches TRBD1 (5 bases). This CDR3 has 11 amino acids. The germline V gene encodes CDR1 SNHLY and CDR2 FYNNEI. V lost 6 bases, J lost 9 bases, and 9 bases lay in between.

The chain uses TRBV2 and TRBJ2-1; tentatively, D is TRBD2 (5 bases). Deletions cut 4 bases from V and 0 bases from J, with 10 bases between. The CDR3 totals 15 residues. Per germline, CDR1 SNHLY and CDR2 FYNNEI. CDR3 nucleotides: TGTGCCAGCAGTGGCCAGCGGATCTCCTACAATGAGCAGTTCTTC. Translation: CASSGQRISYNEQFF.

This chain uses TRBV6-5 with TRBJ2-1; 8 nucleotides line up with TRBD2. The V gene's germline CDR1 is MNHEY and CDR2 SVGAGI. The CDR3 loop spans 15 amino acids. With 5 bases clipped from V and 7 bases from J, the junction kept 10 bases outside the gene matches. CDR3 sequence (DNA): TGTGCCAGCAGTCCTCGGGTAGCGGGGCTGAATGAGCAGTTCTTC. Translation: CASSPRVAGLNEQFF.

For the CDR3, the DNA is TGCGCCAGCAGCCTCGGACAGGGAAACACTGAAGCTTTCTTT. Amino acids: CASSLGQGNTEAFF. The chain combines TRBV4-3 with TRBJ1-1; 8 bases align to TRBD1. The CDR3 loop spans 14 amino acids. Trimming at V came to 4 bases and at J to 2 bases, leaving 3 bases not matched to a gene. Germline loops: CDR1 LGHNA, CDR2 YSLEER.

CDR3 loop: CASSKGTGTTNEKLFF. The CDR3, as DNA: TGTGCCAGCAGCAAGGGTACAGGGACAACTAATGAAAAACTGTTTTTT. The chain combines TRBV5-6 with TRBJ1-4; D is possibly TRBD1 (6 bases). The CDR3 length is 16 residues. V lost 4 bases, J lost 0 bases, and 13 bases lay in between. CDR1 SGHDT and CDR2 YYEEEE come from the germline V gene. The whole variable domain, filled in from reference TRBV5-6 and TRBJ1-4, reads DAGVTQSPTHLIKTRGQQVTLRCSPKSGHDTVSWYQQALGQGPQFIFQYYEEEERQRGNFPDRFSGHQFPNYSSELNVNALLLGDSALYLCASSKGTGTTNEKLFFGSGTQLSVL.

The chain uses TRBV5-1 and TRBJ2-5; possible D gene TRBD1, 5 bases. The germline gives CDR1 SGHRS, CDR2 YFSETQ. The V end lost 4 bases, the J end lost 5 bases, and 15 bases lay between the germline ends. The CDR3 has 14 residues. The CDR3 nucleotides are TGCGCCAGCAGCGTTCAAACAGGTGGGGAGACCCAGTACTTC. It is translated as CASSVQTGGETQYF.

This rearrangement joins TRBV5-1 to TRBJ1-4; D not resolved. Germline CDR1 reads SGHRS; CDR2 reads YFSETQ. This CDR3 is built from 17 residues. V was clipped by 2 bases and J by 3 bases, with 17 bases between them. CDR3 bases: TGCGCCAGCAGCTTACGCGGAGGGCTAGGGTCTAATGAAAAACTGTTTTTT. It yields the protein CASSLRGGLGSNEKLFF.

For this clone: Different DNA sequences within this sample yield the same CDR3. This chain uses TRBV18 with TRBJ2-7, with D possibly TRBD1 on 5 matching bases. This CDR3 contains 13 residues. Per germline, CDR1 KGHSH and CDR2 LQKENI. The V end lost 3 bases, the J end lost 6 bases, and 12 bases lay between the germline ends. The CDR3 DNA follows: TGTGCCAGCTCACCCCTCCAGGGATCCGAGCAGTACTTC. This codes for CASSPLQGSEQYF. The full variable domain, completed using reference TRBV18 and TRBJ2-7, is NAGVMQNPRHLVRRRGQEARLRCSPMKGHSHVYWYRQLPEEGLKFMVYLQKENIIDESGMPKERFSAEFPKEGPSILRIQQVVRGDSAAYFCASSPLQGSEQYFGPGTRLTVT.

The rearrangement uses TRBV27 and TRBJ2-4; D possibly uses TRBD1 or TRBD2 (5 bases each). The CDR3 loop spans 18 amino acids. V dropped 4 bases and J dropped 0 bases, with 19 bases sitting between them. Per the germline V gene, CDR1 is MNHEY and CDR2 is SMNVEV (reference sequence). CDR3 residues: CASSSGPRLGLAKNIQYF. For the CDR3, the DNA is TGTGCCAGCAGTTCGGGACCCAGGTTGGGTCTAGCCAAAAACATTCAGTACTTC.

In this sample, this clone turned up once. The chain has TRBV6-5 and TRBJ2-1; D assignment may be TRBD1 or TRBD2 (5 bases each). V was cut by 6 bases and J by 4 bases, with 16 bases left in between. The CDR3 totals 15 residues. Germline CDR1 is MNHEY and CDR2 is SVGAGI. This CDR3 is CASRLRTGTYNEQFF. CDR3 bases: TGTGCCAGCAGGCTTCGGACGGGGACGTACAATGAGCAGTTCTTC.

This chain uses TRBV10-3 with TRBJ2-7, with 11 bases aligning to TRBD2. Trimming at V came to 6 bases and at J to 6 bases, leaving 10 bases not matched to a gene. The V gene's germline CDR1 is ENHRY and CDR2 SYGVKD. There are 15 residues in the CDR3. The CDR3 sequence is CAISPLAGAASEQYF. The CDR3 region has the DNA TGTGCCATCAGCCCACTAGCGGGAGCGGCTAGCGAGCAGTACTTC.

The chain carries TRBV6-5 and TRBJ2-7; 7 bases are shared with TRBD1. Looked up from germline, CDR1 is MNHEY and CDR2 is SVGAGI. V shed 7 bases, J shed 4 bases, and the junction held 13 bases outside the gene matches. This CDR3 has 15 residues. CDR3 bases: TGTGCCAGCAAGATCGACAGGGAATGGTCATACGAGCAGTACTTC. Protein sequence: CASKIDREWSYEQYF.